These 14 T cell receptor beta chains share one sample of origin, sequenced in a study of human T cells and chemical hapten exposure. The time point is: pre-sensitization, week 0. Noted treatment: therapeutic diphenylcyclopropenone sensitization with weekly scalp DPC. TCRdb called the RACE reads again in MiXCR, with one record for every CDR3 protein. The sample includes more than 300,000 distinct CDR3 sequences, around 5.5% seen only once; the top ten take 2.5% to 3%. The sample consisted of whole blood, taken in connection with sensitization to the hapten diphenylcyclopropenone (DPC). These receptor sequences come from a woman aged 50 to 60 with alopecia areata. Some clones in this sample may be carry-over from other donors' samples.

This clonotype was recorded a few times. The V call is TRBV6-5, the J call TRBJ1-1; 7 bases align to TRBD1. The CDR3 has 14 residues. CDR1 is MNHEY and CDR2 is SVGAGI in the germline V gene. J lost 1 base, V lost 7 bases, and 6 bases had no gene match. The CDR3 DNA reads as TGTGCCAGCAACATACAGGGGCCGAACACTGAAGCTTTCTTT. Protein product: CASNIQGPNTEAFF.

This clonotype was observed a few times. The chain employs TRBV28 and TRBJ1-6; weak D call: TRBD1 (5 bases). CDR1 is MDHEN, CDR2 SYDVKM, per germline. This CDR3 comprises 15 residues. With 2 bases removed from V and 4 bases from J, the gap between germline ends came to 9 bases. The CDR3 DNA sequence: TGTGCCAGCAGTTTAATGGGGGTTTATAATTCACCCCTCCACTTT. Protein sequence: CASSLMGVYNSPLHF.

Many counts were recorded for this clonotype. This CDR3 reads CSAGPTSGNTDTQYF. Written as DNA, the CDR3 is TGCAGTGCTGGACCGACTAGCGGCAACACAGATACGCAGTATTTT. The J gene is TRBJ2-3, the V gene TRBV20-1, with 9 bases matching TRBD2. Germline CDR1 reads DFQATT; CDR2 reads SNEGSKA (reference sequence). The CDR3 has 15 residues. After removal of 5 bases from V and 2 bases from J, the junction contained 8 bases not matched to a gene.

In this sample, this clonotype turned up a few times. The chain has TRBV27 and TRBJ2-3; 10 bases align to TRBD2. Trimming removed 5 bases from V and 0 bases from J; junction bases left unmatched: 11. Germline assignment: CDR1 MNHEY and CDR2 SMNVEV (reference sequence). The CDR3 loop spans 18 amino acids. Written as DNA, the CDR3 is TGTGCCAGCAGTGATGGAGCGGGAGGGCCCCTCAGCACAGATACGCAGTATTTT. It specifies CASSDGAGGPLSTDTQYF.

This clonotype has just a few counts. This sequence joins TRBV15 and TRBJ1-3; TRBD1 agrees at 7 bases. The CDR3 length is 16 residues. The germline gives CDR1 LNHNV, CDR2 YYDKDF (reference sequence). Trimming cost V 4 bases and J 4 bases; bases outside gene matches: 10. The CDR3 nucleotides read TGTGCCACCAGCACGGACAGGTCCCTCTTCGGAAACACCATATATTTT. It yields the protein CATSTDRSLFGNTIYF.

Many counts were recorded for this clonotype. V and J are TRBV7-3 and TRBJ1-4; the D is unclear. The germline V and J ends were trimmed by 1 base and 5 bases, with 14 bases remaining between them. Germline V lookup: CDR1 SGHTA, CDR2 FQGTGA. There are 16 residues in the CDR3. CDR3 sequence (DNA): TGTGCCAGCAGCTTAAAGGTCGGCAGTTTGAATGAAAAACTGTTTTTT. This gives the protein CASSLKVGSLNEKLFF.

The chain joins TRBV4-1 to TRBJ2-1, with D uncertain. Deletions cut 0 bases from V and 7 bases from J, with 7 bases between. The CDR3 has 13 amino acids. Per germline, CDR1 MGHRA and CDR2 YSYEKL. The CDR3 nucleotides read TGCGCCAGCAGCCAAGATTCGGCGAATGAGCAGTTCTTC. Protein sequence: CASSQDSANEQFF.

This clonotype was counted a few times. The J gene is TRBJ1-1, the V gene TRBV9; D gene ambiguous. This CDR3 is built from 16 residues. Trimming took off 2 bases at V and 0 bases at J, with 14 bases between the two ends. Germline V gene data show CDR1 as SGDLS and CDR2 as YYNGEE. Here the CDR3 reads CASSVLSGTMNTEAFF. The CDR3 DNA follows: TGTGCCAGCAGCGTCCTGTCCGGAACAATGAACACTGAAGCTTTCTTT. Complete variable domain (other parts from reference TRBV9 and TRBJ1-1): DSGVTQTPKHLITATGQRVTLRCSPRSGDLSVYWYQQSLDQGLQFLIQYYNGEERAKGNILERFSAQQFPDLHSELNLSSLELGDSALYFCASSVLSGTMNTEAFFGQGTRLTVV.

This clonotype was picked up a small number of times. This chain connects TRBV28 to TRBJ2-7, with D hard to call. The CDR3 runs to 14 residues. The germline CDR1 and CDR2 sequences are MDHEN and SYDVKM. Trimming took off 5 bases at V and 0 bases at J, with 11 bases between the two ends. The CDR3 loop reads CASSPVAGSYEQYF. The CDR3 DNA is TGTGCCAGCAGTCCCGTCGCCGGCTCCTACGAGCAGTACTTC.

This clonotype came up a few times. The rearrangement uses TRBV6-2 or TRBV6-3 and TRBJ1-1; 7 bases fit TRBD1. The CDR3 length is 12 residues. With V trimmed by 10 bases and J by 7 bases, 9 bases remained unmatched. Looked up from germline, CDR1 is MNHEY and CDR2 is SVGEGT. For the CDR3, the DNA is TGTGCCATCGCGACAGGGCACGGTGAAGCTTTCTTT. Its protein product is CAIATGHGEAFF.

This clonotype was observed a single time. The chain recombines TRBV6-1 with TRBJ2-7; D is uncertain. CDR1 and CDR2 (germline): MNHNS, SASEGT. The V end was cut by 3 bases, the J end by 0 bases, with 15 bases between. The CDR3 sequence is 16 residues long. CDR3 sequence reads: CASSDPEDTNSYEQYF. DNA for the CDR3: TGTGCCAGCAGTGACCCGGAAGACACGAACTCCTACGAGCAGTACTTC.

This clonotype has a count of ten or more. The chain couples TRBV20-1 to TRBJ2-6; D remains ambiguous. This CDR3 has 12 residues. Germline CDR1 and CDR2: DFQATT and SNEGSKA (reference sequence). V gave up 7 bases and J gave up 2 bases, with 6 bases separating them. The CDR3 nucleotides are TGCAGTGTTGCAACTGGGGCCAACGTCCTGACTTTC. Translating gives CSVATGANVLTF.

This clonotype was seen a few times. The gene calls are TRBV20-1 and TRBJ2-1; 11 positions match TRBD2. The length of the CDR3 is 15 residues. J gave up 7 bases and V 3 bases, and 8 bases lay outside the gene matches. Germline lookup yields CDR1 DFQATT and CDR2 SNEGSKA (reference sequence). This CDR3 reads CSASLSGGAGNEQFF. As DNA, the CDR3 is TGCAGTGCTAGTCTTAGCGGGGGGGCTGGAAATGAGCAGTTCTTC.

This clonotype was observed at least ten times. In nucleotides, the CDR3 is TGCAGTGCTAGGGGCGGAGGCACCGGGGAGCTGTTTTTT. Encoded protein: CSARGGGTGELFF. The chain couples TRBV20-1 to TRBJ2-2; weak D call: TRBD2 (5 bases). CDR1 DFQATT and CDR2 SNEGSKA come from the germline V gene (reference sequence). The CDR3 has 13 residues. V was trimmed by 3 bases and J by 4 bases, leaving 9 bases between them.